The 14 T cell receptor beta chains reported below all come from one sample, sequenced in a study of chemoradiotherapy in HPV16-positive cancers. Generated by immunoSEQ multiplex PCR, the TCRdb table keeps only in-frame clones and is missing some. In the table there are roughly 20,000 clones, 84% of which are singletons. Specimen: blood, collected from a patient who underwent chemoradiotherapy. These TCRs come from a human donor with HPV-associated anogenital cancer.

The gene calls are TRBV2 and TRBJ1-2, with 9 bases aligning to TRBD1. This CDR3 region has 14 residues. Germline assignment: CDR1 SNHLY and CDR2 FYNNEI. The V and J ends lost 6 bases and 3 bases, in that order; junction bases with no gene match: 5. CDR3 DNA: TGTGCCAGCAGCCAACAGGGGGCCCACTATGGCTACACCTTC. Its protein is CASSQQGAHYGYTF.

The rearrangement links TRBV5-1 to TRBJ2-7; unclear D gene. Germline CDR1 and CDR2: SGHRS and YFSETQ. With 1 base removed from V and 12 bases from J, the gap between germline ends came to 14 bases. The CDR3 runs to 12 residues. DNA for the CDR3: TGCGCCAGCAGCTTGTATCAACAGACACTGTACTTC. This codes for CASSLYQQTLYF. The complete variable domain, with remaining parts taken from reference TRBV5-1 and TRBJ2-7, reads KAGVTQTPRYLIKTRGQQVTLSCSPISGHRSVSWYQQTPGQGLQFLFEYFSETQRNKGNFPGRFSGRQFSNSRSEMNVSTLELGDSALYLCASSLYQQTLYFGPGTRLTVT.

This clone turned up a few times. The chain couples TRBV2 to TRBJ1-2; 8 positions match TRBD1. Trimming at V came to 6 bases and at J to 6 bases, leaving 6 bases not matched to a gene. CDR3 length: 13 residues. Germline CDR1 and CDR2: SNHLY and FYNNEI. The chain's CDR3 is CASRPDRVDGYTF. The CDR3 DNA is TGTGCCAGCAGACCGGACAGGGTCGATGGCTACACCTTC.

This clone was picked up a small number of times. This chain joins TRBV6-1 and TRBJ2-7; tentative D call: TRBD1 (5 bases). Per the germline V gene, CDR1 is MNHNS and CDR2 is SASEGT. CDR3 size: 14 residues. Trimming took off 4 bases at V and 1 base at J, with 11 bases between the two ends. The chain's CDR3 is CASSGGESSYEQYF. The CDR3 nucleotides read TGTGCCAGCAGTGGGGGCGAGTCTTCCTACGAGCAGTACTTC.

The genes are TRBV19 and TRBJ2-3; D might be TRBD1 (5 bases). Germline V gene data show CDR1 as LNHDA and CDR2 as SQIVND (reference sequence). CDR3 length: 13 amino acids. V shed 4 bases and J shed 7 bases, with 12 bases lying between them. The CDR3 here is CASSTRQSYTQYF. CDR3 sequence (DNA): TGTGCCAGTAGTACACGACAGTCTTATACGCAGTATTTT.

The rearrangement links TRBV5-1 to TRBJ2-5, with 9 bases identical to TRBD1. J was trimmed by 7 bases and V by 4 bases; bases with no gene match: 11. Per the germline V gene, CDR1 is SGHRS and CDR2 is YFSETQ. The CDR3 contains 15 residues. CDR3 sequence: CASSPKTGGLGTQYF. CDR3 DNA: TGCGCCAGCAGCCCAAAAACAGGGGGCTTAGGGACCCAGTACTTC. The complete variable domain, with remaining parts taken from reference TRBV5-1 and TRBJ2-5, reads KAGVTQTPRYLIKTRGQQVTLSCSPISGHRSVSWYQQTPGQGLQFLFEYFSETQRNKGNFPGRFSGRQFSNSRSEMNVSTLELGDSALYLCASSPKTGGLGTQYFGPGTRLLVL.

This chain links TRBV19 with TRBJ2-5; TRBD1 is a possible D gene (6 bases). CDR1 and CDR2 (germline): LNHDA, SQIVND (reference sequence). This CDR3 contains 14 residues. Trimming left V 6 bases short and J 3 bases short, with 14 bases between. As DNA, the CDR3 is TGTGCCAGTAGCGAGGGACACCAGAAAGAGACCCAGTACTTC. Translation: CASSEGHQKETQYF.

This chain connects TRBV6-6 to TRBJ1-2; TRBD1 matches at 12 bases. From germline, CDR1 is MNHNY and CDR2 SVGAGI (reference sequence). The CDR3 contains 16 residues. J was trimmed by 6 bases and V by 5 bases; bases with no gene match: 10. CDR3 residues: CASSVVGQGAMDGYTF. CDR3 sequence (DNA): TGTGCCAGCAGTGTGGTGGGACAGGGGGCGATGGATGGCTACACCTTC.

This chain connects TRBV5-1 to TRBJ2-5; the D is unclear. CDR1 and CDR2 from the germline V gene are SGHRS and YFSETQ. The CDR3 is 13 residues long. Trimming removed 1 base at V and 5 bases at J, with 9 bases between. DNA of the CDR3: TGCGCCAGCAGCTTGATGTTGAGGGAGACCCAGTACTTC. This translates into CASSLMLRETQYF.

CDR3 sequence: CASSRTVNYEQYF. The CDR3 nucleotides are TGTGCCAGCAGCCGGACAGTAAACTACGAGCAGTACTTC. The J gene is TRBJ2-5, the V gene TRBV14; D is possibly TRBD1 (6 bases). Gene TRBJ2-7 matches the end of the DNA better, so the J call may be wrong. Germline V lookup: CDR1 SGHDN, CDR2 FVKESK. The CDR3 is 13 amino acids.

The rearrangement joins TRBV25-1 to TRBJ1-3; D is possibly TRBD1 (6 bases). This CDR3 has 15 residues. Germline-derived CDR1 and CDR2 are MGHDK and SYGVNS. V was pared by 8 bases and J by 0 bases, with 14 bases between. The CDR3, as DNA: TGTGCCAGCGCGGGGGCAGCTCTCTCTGGAAACACCATATATTTT. It codes for CASAGAALSGNTIYF.

The chain recombines TRBV2 with TRBJ2-5; 7 bases agree with TRBD2. Germline V gene lookup returns CDR1 SNHLY and CDR2 FYNNEI. V was clipped by 7 bases and J by 5 bases; unmatched bases: 4. This CDR3 comprises 12 residues. The CDR3 DNA follows: TGTGCCAGCAAGGGCGGGGGTGAGACCCAGTACTTC. It encodes CASKGGGETQYF. Supplemented by reference TRBV2 and TRBJ2-5, the full variable domain reads EPEVTQTPSHQVTQMGQEVILRCVPISNHLYFYWYRQILGQKVEFLVSFYNNEISEKSEIFDDQFSVERPDGSNFTLKIRSTKLEDSAMYFCASKGGGETQYFGPGTRLLVL.

The genes are TRBV27 and TRBJ1-2; 11 nucleotides line up with TRBD1. CDR1 is MNHEY, CDR2 SMNVEV, per germline (reference sequence). This CDR3 comprises 16 residues. V shed 5 bases, J shed 6 bases, and the junction held 11 bases outside the gene matches. The CDR3 DNA follows: TGTGCCAGCAGTCCCTATCGGACAGGGGGCTTGGATGGCTACACCTTC. It codes for CASSPYRTGGLDGYTF.

This chain uses TRBV28 with TRBJ1-1; D perhaps matches TRBD1 (6 bases). This CDR3 has 12 residues. V was clipped by 2 bases and J by 8 bases, with 9 bases between them. Germline CDR1 reads MDHEN; CDR2 reads SYDVKM. The CDR3 region is CASSLKDREAFF. The CDR3 bases are TGTGCCAGCAGTTTAAAAGACAGGGAAGCTTTCTTT.